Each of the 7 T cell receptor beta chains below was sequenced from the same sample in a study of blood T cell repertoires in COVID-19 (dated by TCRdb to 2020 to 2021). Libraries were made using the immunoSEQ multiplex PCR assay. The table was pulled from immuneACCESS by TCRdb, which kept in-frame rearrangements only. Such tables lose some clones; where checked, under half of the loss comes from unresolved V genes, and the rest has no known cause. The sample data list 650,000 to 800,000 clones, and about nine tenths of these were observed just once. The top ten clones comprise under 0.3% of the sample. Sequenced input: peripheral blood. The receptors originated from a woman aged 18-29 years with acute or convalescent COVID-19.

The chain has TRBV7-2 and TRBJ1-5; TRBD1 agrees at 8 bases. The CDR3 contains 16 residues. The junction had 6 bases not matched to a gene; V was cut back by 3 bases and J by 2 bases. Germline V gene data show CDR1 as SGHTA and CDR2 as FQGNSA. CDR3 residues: CASSFPGQGRNQPQHF. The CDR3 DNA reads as TGTGCCAGCAGCTTTCCCGGACAGGGACGCAATCAGCCCCAGCATTTT.

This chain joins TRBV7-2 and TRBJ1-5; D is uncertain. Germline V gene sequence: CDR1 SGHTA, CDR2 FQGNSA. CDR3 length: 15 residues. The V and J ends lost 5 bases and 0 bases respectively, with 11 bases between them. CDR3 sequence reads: CASSPPGFSNQPQHF. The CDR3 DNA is TGTGCCAGCAGCCCTCCCGGTTTTAGCAATCAGCCCCAGCATTTT.

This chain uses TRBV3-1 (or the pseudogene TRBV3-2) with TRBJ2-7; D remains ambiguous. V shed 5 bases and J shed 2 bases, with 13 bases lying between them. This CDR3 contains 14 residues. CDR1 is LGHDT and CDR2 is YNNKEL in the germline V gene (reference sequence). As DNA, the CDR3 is TGTGCCAGCAGCATGCGAAATGAGGCCTACGAGCAGTACTTC. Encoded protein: CASSMRNEAYEQYF.

The CDR3 spells CASSFLGTERYEQYF. CDR3 nucleotides: TGTGCCAGCAGCTTCCTCGGGACAGAACGCTACGAGCAGTACTTC. The genes are TRBV7-2 and TRBJ2-7; 7 nucleotides match TRBD1. V was pared by 3 bases and J by 3 bases, with 8 bases of the junction left unmatched. This CDR3 is 15 amino acids long. Germline lookup yields CDR1 SGHTA and CDR2 FQGNSA.

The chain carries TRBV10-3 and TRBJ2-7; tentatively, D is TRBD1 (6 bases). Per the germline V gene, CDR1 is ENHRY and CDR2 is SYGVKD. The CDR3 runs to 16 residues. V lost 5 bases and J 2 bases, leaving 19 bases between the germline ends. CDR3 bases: TGTGCCATCAGTAGCACTAACAGGGTATTTGCCTACGAGCAGTACTTC. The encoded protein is CAISSTNRVFAYEQYF.

The CDR3 sequence is CASSRTGGFYGYTF. The CDR3 DNA reads TGTGCCAGCAGCCGGACAGGGGGCTTCTATGGCTACACCTTC. The chain recombines TRBV4-2 with TRBJ1-2, with TRBD1 matching over 11 bases. After removal of 4 bases from V and 4 bases from J, the junction contained 2 bases not matched to a gene. Germline V lookup: CDR1 LGHNA, CDR2 YNFKEQ. There are 14 residues in the CDR3.

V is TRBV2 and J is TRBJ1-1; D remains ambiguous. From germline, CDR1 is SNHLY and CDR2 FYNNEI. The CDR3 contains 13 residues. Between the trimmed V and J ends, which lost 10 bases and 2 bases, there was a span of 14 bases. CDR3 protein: CAIQSQVNTEAFF. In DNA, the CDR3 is TGTGCCATCCAGAGCCAGGTAAACACTGAAGCTTTCTTT.